The present TCR beta chain was sequenced within a study of identical twins. Study findings and constraints: The study found that models underestimated out-of-frame TCR alpha sharing in monozygotic twins.

The ends lost 2 bases at V and 3 bases at J; junction bases unmatched: 5. The CDR3 spans 15 residues. CDR1 SGHKS and CDR2 YYEKEE come from the germline V gene (reference sequence). TCRdb reanalysed the 5' RACE reads using MiXCR and keeps one entry per CDR3 protein. The sample records some 760,000 distinct CDR3 sequences, 18% being singletons. This clonotype was recorded many times. The target antigen is unknown. Another study also made use of these data, one on T cells expressing NK-cell markers. As that report states: The CD3+CD56-NKG2C+ fraction of a handful of donors was likewise dominated by these clonotypes.

The chain employs TRBV5-5 and TRBJ2-7; 10 positions match TRBD2. The TCR sequence derives from a woman aged 18-29 years in good health. The sample comprised PBMCs. The CDR3 DNA sequence: TGTGCCAGCAGCTTAAGCGGGACTAGCGACTACGAGCAGTACTTC. Its protein product is CASSLSGTSDYEQYF.